This T cell receptor beta chain was identified in a study of control samples from healthy donors and cancer patients. TCRdb's table, derived via immunoSEQ multiplex PCR, lists solely in-frame clones and lacks some. The table shows some 150,000 clones, with about nine tenths occurring only once. With 1 base removed from V and 1 base from J, the gap between germline ends came to 4 bases. The CDR3 has 13 amino acids. Germline CDR1 LGHNA, CDR2 YNFKEQ. This TCR derives from a woman in her 30s in good health. Input material: blood. This rearrangement joins TRBV4-2 to TRBJ2-5; D not resolved. This chain's CDR3 is CASSQVLQETQYF. Written as DNA, the CDR3 is TGTGCCAGCAGCCAAGTACTCCAAGAGACCCAGTACTTC.